Described below is a single T cell receptor beta chain sequence and its context. This CDR3 is missing its conserved last phenylalanine or tryptophan, likely due to a read error. Germline CDR1 reads SNHLY; CDR2 reads FYNNEI. The CDR3 consists of 15 residues. V lost 5 bases, J lost 3 bases, and 11 bases lay in between. This specimen belongs to a study of read filtering for tumor transcriptome and immune sequencing. Molecular barcoded adaptors covering alpha/delta and beta/gamma chains were used on approximately 400 ng RNA. From the reads, TCRdb called clonotypes with MiXCR, one entry per CDR3 protein. The sample yields fewer than 35,000 distinct CDR3 sequences, approximately 17% seen once.

The chain couples TRBV2 to TRBJ2-6; TRBD1 might be the D (6 bases). The TCR comes from a donor aged 40 or older with multiple myeloma. The sample comprised a population of CD138-negative cells sorted from bone marrow. The CDR3 reads CASSQQGYGANVLTS. The CDR3 nucleotides are TGTGCCAGCAGTCAACAGGGCTATGGGGCCAACGTCCTGACTTCC.